This TCR beta chain emerged from a study of T cells after yellow fever vaccination. Overall study context: Preparing low-cell-number fractions relied on SMART-Seq v4 Ultra Low Input. Study-wide points: Weaker, the secondary response had a peak occurring faster, on day 5 versus 15. Most primary-vaccination clones recurred post-booster (more than 95% CD4, around 88% CD8).

MiXCR, applied by TCRdb to the 5' RACE reads, yields one record per CDR3 protein. The sample lists about 330,000 distinct CDR3 sequences; about 6.6% were seen once. Per the germline V gene, CDR1 is SGHVS and CDR2 is FQNEAQ. V shed 5 bases and J shed 5 bases, with 24 bases lying between them. CDR3 length: 17 amino acids. This clonotype showed up just a few times. The antigen is unknown. The chain has TRBV7-8 and TRBJ2-5; TRBD1 or TRBD2 may be the D gene (5 bases each). The sample here was PBMCs, taken around 45 days after the first yellow fever vaccination. The clonotype was recovered from a man aged 18-30 years who received the YFV17D yellow fever vaccine. The CDR3 spells CASSDAIRDPGLETQYF. CDR3 DNA sequence: TGTGCCAGCAGCGACGCCATCCGGGACCCGGGGTTGGAGACCCAGTACTTC.